The clone carrying this T cell receptor (beta chain) was found once. This sample was taken from a study of blood T cell repertoires in COVID-19. About the research overall: Some COVID-19 samples were acute and others convalescent; all came from the United States, Italy and Spain. Nucleic acid was either cDNA or gDNA, and it came from T cells, B-cell-depleted T cells, or PBMCs.

Original data processing: Estimates of nucleated cell counts were drawn from the amplification of reference gene primers. This table comes from immunoSEQ multiplex PCR, and its TCRdb copy is limited to in-frame clones, with some not included. That table is the source of V, J and clone size, and D and trimming were worked out from the DNA. The table lists 65,000 to 90,000 clones, roughly nine tenths of them singletons, with 2.5% to 3.5% in the top ten. Germline lookup yields CDR1 MRHNA and CDR2 SNTAGT. The ends lost 3 bases at V and 8 bases at J; junction bases unmatched: 7. CDR3 length: 15 amino acids.

The chain links TRBV6-4 to TRBJ2-1; 10 bases map to TRBD2. The sample was peripheral blood. The TCR originated in a woman between 45 and 60 years old with active or convalescent COVID-19. The CDR3 DNA follows: TGTGCCAGCAGTGAAACGAGCGGGGGGGCCTATGAGCAGTTCTTC. It specifies CASSETSGGAYEQFF.